This entry lists 25 T cell receptor beta chains sequenced from one sample in a study of shared clonotypes between healthy human individuals (TCRdb year 2020). CD8 naive samples were obtained by positive selection for CCR7 among CD45RO-negative cells, yielding a CD45RA+CCR7+ population from which TemRA cells were excluded. Library preparation was by the immunoSEQ multiplex PCR assay. TCRdb mirrors the immuneACCESS table, restricted to in-frame sequences. Some clones are absent from its copies; in checked studies, under half trace to an unresolved V gene, and the reason for the others is unknown. Present in this sample are nearly 2 million clones, just under 95% of which were seen just once. Approximately 1% of the sample rests with the top ten. The sample comprised naive CD8+ T cells sorted from blood. The cell subset or site label, read with the paper, signifies: CD45RA+CCR7+. The origin of the receptors is a man aged 18 to 30 in good health.

J is TRBJ2-1 and V is TRBV6-6; 8 bases fit TRBD2. The germline V gene encodes CDR1 MNHNY and CDR2 SVGAGI (reference sequence). Losses at the gene ends were 5 bases for V and 4 bases for J; bases not matched to a gene: 4. This CDR3 is 14 amino acids long. CDR3 nucleotide sequence: TGTGCCAGCAGTACTAGCGGTTCATACAATGAGCAGTTCTTC. Amino acids: CASSTSGSYNEQFF.

As for this clone: The sample has other DNA sequences that encode this CDR3 too. The gene calls are TRBV7-2 and TRBJ1-5; weak D call: TRBD1 (6 bases). V was pared by 0 bases and J by 3 bases, with 9 bases between. Germline V gene sequence: CDR1 SGHTA, CDR2 FQGNSA. CDR3 length: 15 residues. For the CDR3, the DNA is TGTGCCAGCAGCTTAGCAGGGGGGGACAATCAGCCCCAGCATTTT. This translates into CASSLAGGDNQPQHF.

The gene calls are TRBV6-6 and TRBJ2-2; D remains unclear. This CDR3 contains 14 residues. Trimming removed 4 bases at V and 3 bases at J, with 9 bases between. CDR1 is MNHNY, CDR2 SVGAGI, per germline (reference sequence). The CDR3 coding sequence is TGTGCCAGCAGTTCCTCAATTTACACCGGGGAGCTGTTTTTT. This encodes CASSSSIYTGELFF.

The chain links TRBV27 to TRBJ2-3; D is possibly TRBD2 (7 bases). Germline values: CDR1 MNHEY, CDR2 SMNVEV (reference sequence). This CDR3 region has 15 residues. V was clipped by 2 bases and J by 6 bases, with 15 bases between them. The CDR3 protein is CASSLIIGGLDTQYF. CDR3 nucleotides: TGTGCCAGCAGTTTAATAATCGGGGGGCTGGATACGCAGTATTTT.

J is TRBJ2-5 and V is TRBV4-2; 13 nucleotides align to TRBD2. V trimming: 4 bases; J trimming: 4 bases; junction bases outside the gene matches: 6. The CDR3 runs 16 residues. CDR1 LGHNA and CDR2 YNFKEQ come from the germline V gene. The CDR3 reads CASSPRTSGGRETQYF. CDR3 coding DNA: TGTGCCAGCAGCCCTCGGACTAGCGGGGGCCGAGAGACCCAGTACTTC.

The chain couples TRBV4-3 to TRBJ1-4; D not resolved. Trimming cost V 3 bases and J 5 bases, with 16 bases left between them. The CDR3 covers 16 residues. Per germline, CDR1 LGHNA and CDR2 YSLEER. CDR3 sequence: CASSHFQEAPNEKLFF. For the CDR3, the DNA is TGCGCCAGCAGCCATTTCCAGGAGGCGCCGAATGAAAAACTGTTTTTT.

The V gene is TRBV2, the J gene TRBJ2-7; a possible D gene is TRBD2 (6 bases). The CDR3 covers 16 residues. Germline V CDR1 and CDR2: SNHLY, FYNNEI. This CDR3 is CAASVGDSGYSYEQYF. Here the CDR3 DNA reads TGTGCAGCCAGCGTGGGGGATAGCGGATACTCCTACGAGCAGTACTTC. The full variable domain, in which reference TRBV2 and TRBJ2-7 provide the parts outside the CDR3, is EPEVTQTPSHQVTQMGQEVILRCVPISNHLYFYWYRQILGQKVEFLVSFYNNEISEKSEIFDDQFSVERPDGSNFTLKIRSTKLEDSAMYFCAASVGDSGYSYEQYFGPGTRLTVT.

V is TRBV7-8 and J is TRBJ2-7; 7 bases map to TRBD2. V was clipped by 5 bases and J by 6 bases; unmatched bases: 7. Germline V gene lookup returns CDR1 SGHVS and CDR2 FQNEAQ. The CDR3 is 13 amino acids. Here the CDR3 reads CASSVVGEGEQYF. In nucleotides, the CDR3 is TGTGCCAGCAGCGTAGTTGGGGAGGGCGAGCAGTACTTC.

The chain recombines TRBV9 with TRBJ2-3, with D perhaps matching TRBD1 or TRBD2 (5 bases each). Per germline, CDR1 SGDLS and CDR2 YYNGEE. V was trimmed by 4 bases and J by 0 bases, leaving 12 bases between them. This CDR3 contains 15 residues. Written as DNA, the CDR3 is TGTGCCAGCAGCCACGGGGCATCTAGCACAGATACGCAGTATTTT. This gives the protein CASSHGASSTDTQYF.

This chain uses TRBV7-9 with TRBJ2-5; perhaps TRBD1 as D (6 bases). The V end lost 1 base, the J end lost 5 bases, and 17 bases lay between the germline ends. CDR1 and CDR2 (germline): SEHNR, FQNEAQ (reference sequence). CDR3 length: 16 amino acids. The CDR3 coding sequence is TGTGCCAGCAGCTTAGTCTCGGGTGGGGGCCTGGAGACCCAGTACTTC. It is translated as CASSLVSGGGLETQYF.

The chain recombines TRBV28 with TRBJ1-2, with TRBD1 as a possible D gene (5 bases). Germline V gene sequence: CDR1 MDHEN, CDR2 SYDVKM. CDR3 length: 15 amino acids. V was cut by 2 bases and J by 6 bases, with 16 bases left in between. The CDR3 sequence: CASSLVAGRANGYTF. In nucleotides, the CDR3 is TGTGCCAGCAGTTTAGTGGCGGGACGCGCGAATGGCTACACCTTC.

This clone has just one count. The chain has TRBV7-3 and TRBJ2-1, with TRBD2 matching 8 bases. The CDR3 covers 16 residues. V lost 5 bases to trimming and J lost 3 bases; unmatched junction nucleotides: 9. CDR1 and CDR2 from the germline V gene are SGHTA and FQGTGA. The CDR3: CASSPGGAGYYNEQFF. The CDR3 region has the DNA TGTGCCAGCAGCCCCGGGGGGGCAGGGTACTACAATGAGCAGTTCTTC.

This chain links TRBV19 with TRBJ1-6; 7 bases line up with TRBD1. This CDR3 is 17 amino acids long. Unmatched junction bases numbered 14, after V lost 7 bases and J lost 5 bases. CDR1 is LNHDA, CDR2 SQIVND, per germline (reference sequence). CDR3 loop: CASKPDRRVENNSPLHF. The CDR3 coding sequence is TGTGCCAGTAAGCCGGACAGGCGAGTTGAAAATAATTCACCCCTCCACTTT.

The chain combines TRBV6-9 with TRBJ2-5; D gene ambiguous. The CDR3 runs to 12 residues. CDR1 is MNHGY, CDR2 SVAAGI, per germline. V lost 2 bases, J lost 6 bases, and 7 bases lay in between. As DNA, the CDR3 is TGTGCCAGCAGTTATGCTAGGAAGACCCAGTACTTC. It encodes CASSYARKTQYF.

About this clone itself: Other DNA sequences of this sample code for an identical CDR3. The V gene is TRBV27, the J gene TRBJ2-7; D gene unclear. Per germline, CDR1 MNHEY and CDR2 SMNVEV (reference sequence). The CDR3 sequence is 13 residues long. V shed 2 bases and J shed 2 bases, with 7 bases lying between them. CDR3 sequence (DNA): TGTGCCAGCAGTTTACGGCAGACCTACGAGCAGTACTTC. Its translation: CASSLRQTYEQYF.

The V and J genes are TRBV29-1 and TRBJ1-1; 7 bases align to TRBD1. CDR3 length: 13 residues. The germline gives CDR1 SQVTM, CDR2 ANQGSEA. After removal of 7 bases from V and 3 bases from J, the junction contained 8 bases not matched to a gene. The CDR3 coding sequence is TGCAGCGCACCGTCAGGGGGGTACACTGAAGCTTTCTTT. This codes for CSAPSGGYTEAFF.

In DNA form, the CDR3 reads TGTGCCAGCAGCCTCGCAAATGATCCTGAGTACTTC. Protein: CASSLANDPEYF. The V and J genes are TRBV11-2 and TRBJ2-7; D is unclear. Germline loops: CDR1 SGHAT, CDR2 FQNNGV. CDR3 length: 12 residues. With 5 bases removed from V and 11 bases from J, the gap between germline ends came to 16 bases.

This sequence joins TRBV5-4 and TRBJ2-3; 8 bases are shared with TRBD2. CDR1 and CDR2 (germline): SGHNT, YYREEE (reference sequence). The V segment lost 1 base and the J segment 2 bases; nucleotides outside the gene matches: 6. This CDR3 has 16 residues. The CDR3 DNA reads as TGTGCCAGCAGCTTGAGGACTAGCTGGGACACAGATACGCAGTATTTT. Its protein is CASSLRTSWDTDTQYF.

V and J are TRBV11-2 and TRBJ2-7; D is ambiguous. Germline V gives CDR1 SGHAT, CDR2 FQNNGV. The V gene lost 4 bases and the J gene lost 4 bases, with 17 bases spanning the gap. The CDR3 spans 15 residues. This CDR3 is CASSSPSDQLYEQYF. The CDR3 DNA reads as TGTGCCAGCAGCTCCCCCTCAGACCAACTTTACGAGCAGTACTTC.

The rearrangement links TRBV5-4 to TRBJ2-3; unclear D gene. Germline values: CDR1 SGHNT, CDR2 YYREEE (reference sequence). The V end was cut by 3 bases, the J end by 2 bases, with 16 bases between. The CDR3 runs 16 residues. CDR3 residues: CASSSDRADLTDTQYF. The CDR3 DNA sequence: TGTGCCAGCAGCTCCGACCGGGCGGATCTCACAGATACGCAGTATTTT.

V and J are TRBV4-1 and TRBJ2-1; 8 nucleotides align to TRBD1. J was trimmed by 2 bases and V by 7 bases; bases with no gene match: 7. This CDR3 has 15 amino acids. The germline gives CDR1 MGHRA, CDR2 YSYEKL. CDR3 DNA: TGCGCCAGCACTACGAGACAGGGGACCTACAATGAGCAGTTCTTC. Its translation: CASTTRQGTYNEQFF.

The V gene is TRBV6-1, the J gene TRBJ2-2; D remains ambiguous. V lost 5 bases, J lost 2 bases, and 12 bases lay in between. From germline, CDR1 is MNHNS and CDR2 SASEGT. This CDR3 region has 15 residues. CDR3 sequence (DNA): TGTGCCAGCAGTACTTCCTGGGTCAACACCGGGGAGCTGTTTTTT. As protein: CASSTSWVNTGELFF.

The CDR3 is CASSQDRPGWGKADTQYF. The CDR3 coding sequence is TGCGCCAGCAGCCAAGATCGGCCCGGTTGGGGAAAGGCAGATACGCAGTATTTT. The rearrangement uses TRBV4-3 and TRBJ2-3; D uncertain. Per the germline V gene, CDR1 is LGHNA and CDR2 is YSLEER. The V gene lost 0 bases and the J gene lost 4 bases, with 20 bases spanning the gap. This CDR3 has 18 amino acids.

The V and J genes are TRBV9 and TRBJ1-4; 9 bases line up with TRBD1. This CDR3 has 17 amino acids. V shed 3 bases and J 3 bases; nucleotides not matched to a gene: 9. Germline CDR1 reads SGDLS; CDR2 reads YYNGEE. DNA of the CDR3: TGTGCCAGCAGCGAAGGATCTACAGGGGGCCCTAATGAAAAACTGTTTTTT. Translation gives CASSEGSTGGPNEKLFF.

This clone was counted a single time. The rearrangement links TRBV7-2 to TRBJ2-1; a weak D match, TRBD2 (5 bases). The V gene's germline CDR1 is SGHTA and CDR2 FQGNSA. This CDR3 is built from 13 residues. V lost 5 bases, J lost 7 bases, and 12 bases lay in between. CDR3 nucleotide sequence: TGTGCCAGCAGCCCCACACCGGGGAATGAGCAGTTCTTC. It is translated as CASSPTPGNEQFF.